Shown below are 22 T cell receptor beta chains from a single sample sequenced in a study of graft-versus-host responses after intestinal transplantation. Repertoires were generated with immunoSEQ multiplex PCR, while TCRdb's copy carries only in-frame clones and drops some. The data show roughly 14,000 clones, roughly 74% seen once. Graft material was processed, releasing intraepithelial and lamina propria lymphocytes. The specimen comprised ileum tissue, sampled 14 days after transplant. Receptors originate from a human patient who received an intestinal transplant, so some T cells may come from the graft donor.

The V and J genes are TRBV9 and TRBJ2-5; no reliable D call. The germline gives CDR1 SGDLS, CDR2 YYNGEE. The CDR3 consists of 14 residues. Trimming left V 1 base short and J 9 bases short, with 16 bases between. CDR3 DNA sequence: TGTGCCAGCAGCGTATTGCCAGGCTCAGGAGCCCAGTACTTC. Its protein is CASSVLPGSGAQYF.

The chain uses TRBV27 and TRBJ2-5; 7 nucleotides line up with TRBD2. Trimming removed 5 bases from V and 2 bases from J; junction bases left unmatched: 8. This CDR3 is 15 amino acids long. CDR1 is MNHEY and CDR2 is SMNVEV in the germline V gene (reference sequence). In nucleotides, the CDR3 is TGTGCCAGCAGTCCTGCACTAGCGTCACAAGAGACCCAGTACTTC. This codes for CASSPALASQETQYF.

V is TRBV19 and J is TRBJ1-5, with D unresolved. Germline values: CDR1 LNHDA, CDR2 SQIVND (reference sequence). This CDR3 comprises 13 residues. Trimming took off 5 bases at V and 4 bases at J, with 9 bases between the two ends. The CDR3 region is CASSPQTNQPQHF. The CDR3 DNA follows: TGTGCCAGTAGTCCACAGACTAATCAGCCCCAGCATTTT.

V and J are TRBV30 and TRBJ1-1, with no clear D. Germline values: CDR1 GTSNPN, CDR2 SVGIG (reference sequence). The CDR3 extends over 13 amino acids. Trimming left V 8 bases short and J 11 bases short, with 24 bases between. CDR3 coding DNA: TGTGCCCTTTGTTTATCTTCCGGGAGGGAGGCTTTCTTT. Protein sequence: CALCLSSGREAFF. Looking up the rest from reference TRBV30 and TRBJ1-1 gives the full variable domain: SQTIHQWPATLVQPVGSPLSLECTVEGTSNPNLYWYRQAAGRGLQLLFYSVGIGQISSEVPQNLSASRPQDRQFILSSKKLLLSDSGFYLCALCLSSGREAFFGQGTRLTVV.

V is TRBV5-4 and J is TRBJ2-7; TRBD1 aligns across 8 bases. V shed 4 bases, J shed 6 bases, and the junction held 9 bases outside the gene matches. This CDR3 is 14 amino acids long. Germline V lookup: CDR1 SGHNT, CDR2 YYREEE (reference sequence). CDR3 nucleotides: TGTGCCAGCAGCCCGGACAGGGTTAAAGGCGAGCAGTACTTC. Translation: CASSPDRVKGEQYF.

The chain joins TRBV7-9 to TRBJ1-1; D gene ambiguous. V gave up 3 bases and J gave up 7 bases, with 6 bases separating them. CDR3 length: 11 amino acids. CDR1 is SEHNR and CDR2 is FQNEAQ in the germline V gene (reference sequence). Here the CDR3 reads CASSLGGEAFF. CDR3 coding DNA: TGTGCCAGCAGCTTGGGCGGTGAAGCTTTCTTT.

This chain joins TRBV6-1 and TRBJ2-5; no firm D call. The CDR3 sequence is 13 residues long. Germline V CDR1 and CDR2: MNHNS, SASEGT. V shed 5 bases and J shed 4 bases, with 11 bases lying between them. In DNA, the CDR3 is TGTGCCAGCAGTAGCATGGTGGGAGAGACCCAGTACTTC. Protein: CASSSMVGETQYF.

Remarks on this clone: Mismatch with germline at one junction end may stem from a read error. The chain combines TRBV7-7 with TRBJ2-7, with 8 bases matching TRBD1. The CDR3 is made up of 13 amino acids. CDR1 is SSHAT and CDR2 is FNYEAQ in the germline V gene (reference sequence). The DNA of the CDR3 is TGTGCTAGCAGCATAGACAGGGGAGGCGAGCAGTACTTC. This encodes CASSIDRGGEQYF. Full variable domain (rest looked up from reference TRBV7-7 and TRBJ2-7): GAGVSQSPRYKVTKRGQDVTLRCDPISSHATLYWYQQALGQGPEFLTYFNYEAQPDKSGLPSDRFSAERPEGSISTLTIQRTEQRDSAMYRCASSIDRGGEQYFGPGTRLTVT.

A few counts support this clone. This rearrangement joins TRBV25-1 to TRBJ1-1; D call uncertain. The CDR3 consists of 11 residues. Trimming removed 8 bases from V and 8 bases from J, with 12 bases in between. Germline values: CDR1 MGHDK, CDR2 SYGVNS. The CDR3 loop reads CASGALWEAFF. The CDR3 DNA reads TGTGCCAGCGGTGCTTTATGGGAAGCTTTCTTT.

As for this clone: Additional DNA sequences in this sample encode the identical CDR3. This chain connects TRBV11-2 to TRBJ2-2; D possibly corresponds to TRBD2 (6 bases). The CDR3 is made up of 15 amino acids. Trimming pared 1 base from V and 0 bases from J, leaving 6 bases between. Looked up from germline, CDR1 is SGHAT and CDR2 is FQNNGV. CDR3 coding DNA: TGTGCCAGCAGCTTAGCGGGGGCGAACACCGGGGAGCTGTTTTTT. Its protein is CASSLAGANTGELFF.

This clone has just a few counts. The chain employs TRBV6-5 and TRBJ1-2; TRBD1 matches at 7 bases. With 6 bases clipped from V and 8 bases from J, the junction kept 3 bases outside the gene matches. Germline CDR1 and CDR2: MNHEY and SVGAGI. CDR3 length: 11 residues. CDR3 loop: CASRDRVGYTF. The CDR3 DNA reads as TGTGCCAGCAGAGACAGGGTGGGCTACACCTTC.

For this clone: One end of the junction is discordant with germline, which a read error may explain. The chain recombines TRBV5-1 with TRBJ2-1; 11 bases are a match to TRBD1. The CDR3 length is 15 residues. Germline V CDR1 and CDR2: SGHRS, YFSETQ. The chain's CDR3 is CASSLGDRGINEQFF. Here the CDR3 DNA reads TGCGCCAGCAGTTTGGGGGACAGGGGGATCAATGAGCAGTTCTTC.

This clone was observed a single time. The gene calls are TRBV19 and TRBJ2-3; D is ambiguous. There are 12 residues in the CDR3. V shed 9 bases and J shed 8 bases, with 15 bases lying between them. CDR1 and CDR2 from the germline V gene are LNHDA and SQIVND (reference sequence). The CDR3 loop reads CASNTLGSTQYF. Written as DNA, the CDR3 is TGTGCCAGCAATACCCTAGGATCTACGCAGTATTTT.

This clone was recorded a few times. The V and J genes are TRBV28 and TRBJ1-5, with D possibly TRBD1 on 5 matching bases. Germline values: CDR1 MDHEN, CDR2 SYDVKM. There are 16 residues in the CDR3. V was clipped by 2 bases and J by 5 bases, with 16 bases between them. CDR3 DNA sequence: TGTGCCAGCAGTTTAATAGTGACAGTTGTCGATCAGCCCCAGCATTTT. This gives the protein CASSLIVTVVDQPQHF.

The chain recombines TRBV7-9 with TRBJ2-2; TRBD1 agrees at 10 bases. Trimming cost V 5 bases and J 4 bases; bases outside gene matches: 16. The germline V gene encodes CDR1 SEHNR and CDR2 FQNEAQ (reference sequence). The CDR3 is 19 amino acids. The CDR3: CASSGRGTGDWSGTGELFF. In nucleotides, the CDR3 is TGTGCCAGCAGCGGCAGAGGGACAGGGGACTGGAGCGGCACCGGGGAGCTGTTTTTT.

The V gene is TRBV9, the J gene TRBJ2-4; TRBD2 is a possible D gene (5 bases). CDR1 SGDLS and CDR2 YYNGEE come from the germline V gene. Trimming pared 0 bases from V and 0 bases from J, leaving 13 bases between. This CDR3 contains 17 residues. CDR3 sequence (DNA): TGTGCCAGCAGCGTAGTCGGCGGAGGCTTAGCCAAAAACATTCAGTACTTC. It yields the protein CASSVVGGGLAKNIQYF. Full variable domain (missing parts from reference TRBV9 and TRBJ2-4): DSGVTQTPKHLITATGQRVTLRCSPRSGDLSVYWYQQSLDQGLQFLIQYYNGEERAKGNILERFSAQQFPDLHSELNLSSLELGDSALYFCASSVVGGGLAKNIQYFGAGTRLSVL.

The chain couples TRBV7-6 to TRBJ2-1; TRBD2 agrees at 9 bases. The CDR3 covers 15 residues. From germline, CDR1 is SGHVS and CDR2 FNYEAQ. Trimming at V came to 5 bases and at J to 7 bases, leaving 9 bases not matched to a gene. The CDR3 DNA is TGTGCCAGCAGCCACGTTAGCGGGAGCCGAAATGAGCAGTTCTTC. It translates to CASSHVSGSRNEQFF.

The V gene is TRBV10-2, the J gene TRBJ2-7; D gene unclear. Germline V gene data show CDR1 as WSHSY and CDR2 as SAAADI. V was trimmed by 3 bases and J by 2 bases, leaving 11 bases between them. CDR3 size: 14 residues. CDR3: CASSDGVSPYEQYF. In DNA form, the CDR3 reads TGCGCCAGCAGTGACGGTGTTTCGCCCTACGAGCAGTACTTC.

The rearrangement links TRBV18 to TRBJ2-1; tentatively, D is TRBD1 (6 bases). Germline loops: CDR1 KGHSH, CDR2 LQKENI. CDR3 length: 15 residues. Trimming removed 3 bases from V and 3 bases from J, with 12 bases in between. This chain's CDR3 is CASSPRTVLYNEQFF. The CDR3 region has the DNA TGTGCCAGCTCACCTCGGACAGTGCTCTACAATGAGCAGTTCTTC.

The V and J genes are TRBV11-2 and TRBJ2-7, with D maybe TRBD2 (6 bases). Germline CDR1 reads SGHAT; CDR2 reads FQNNGV. Trimming removed 1 base at V and 0 bases at J, with 19 bases between. CDR3 length: 18 residues. CDR3 amino acids: CASSLAAVGAGFSYEQYF. The DNA for the CDR3 is TGTGCCAGCAGCTTAGCGGCGGTGGGAGCGGGCTTCTCCTACGAGCAGTACTTC.

The chain carries TRBV5-5 and TRBJ1-3; D gene ambiguous. Trimming took 5 bases from V and 0 from J, leaving 6 bases between them. Germline V CDR1 and CDR2: SGHKS, YYEKEE (reference sequence). The CDR3 sequence is 13 residues long. In nucleotides, the CDR3 is TGTGCCAGCAGTGTCAACTCTGGAAACACCATATATTTT. Its translation: CASSVNSGNTIYF.

CDR3 amino acids: CASSVGTDSYEQYF. DNA of the CDR3: TGTGCCAGCAGCGTCGGGACAGACTCTTACGAGCAGTACTTC. The chain carries TRBV9 and TRBJ2-7; TRBD1 matches at 7 bases. V shed 2 bases, J shed 4 bases, and the junction held 6 bases outside the gene matches. Germline lookup yields CDR1 SGDLS and CDR2 YYNGEE. The CDR3 runs 14 residues.